This TCR beta chain came from a study of cytomegalovirus exposure and HLA in healthy donors. Turning to the study itself: About 80 million unique TCRs, all from HLA-typed donors, were included in an early release of the data.

Use of 60 Vbeta and 13 Jbeta primers characterized the PCR. Sequenced by immunoSEQ multiplex PCR; TCRdb stores in-frame clones only, minus some. The sample comprises 150,000 or so clones, around 75% of which are singletons, and around 3.4% rests with the top ten. The CDR3 sequence is 15 residues long. CDR1 MGHRA and CDR2 YSYEKL come from the germline V gene. Trimming removed 0 bases at V and 5 bases at J, with 13 bases between. What was sequenced was PBMCs. This sequence was found in a man in his forties in good health and CMV-seronegative. This chain joins TRBV4-1 and TRBJ1-2; D is possibly TRBD1 (6 bases). CDR3 bases: TGCGCCAGCAGCCAAGATCATAGGACAGCTTATGGCTACACCTTC. Protein sequence: CASSQDHRTAYGYTF.